The sample holds a few counts of the clone carrying this T cell receptor beta chain. Germline-derived CDR1 and CDR2 are SGHNT and YENEEA. CDR3 length: 16 residues. Unmatched junction bases numbered 12, after V lost 6 bases and J lost 4 bases. Sequenced by immunoSEQ multiplex PCR; TCRdb stores in-frame clones only, minus some. The table includes a few hundred thousand clones, 80% to 85% detected once. This sample is part of a study of blood T cell repertoires in COVID-19. This receptor was identified in a man between 45 and 60 years old who had recovered from COVID-19. What was sequenced was PBMCs or T cells enriched from blood (not recorded which). The chain recombines TRBV11-3 with TRBJ2-1; 7 nucleotides align to TRBD1. CDR3 in DNA: TGTGCCAGCAGAGAGTACCGGGACAGACAATACAATGAGCAGTTCTTC. The encoded protein is CASREYRDRQYNEQFF.